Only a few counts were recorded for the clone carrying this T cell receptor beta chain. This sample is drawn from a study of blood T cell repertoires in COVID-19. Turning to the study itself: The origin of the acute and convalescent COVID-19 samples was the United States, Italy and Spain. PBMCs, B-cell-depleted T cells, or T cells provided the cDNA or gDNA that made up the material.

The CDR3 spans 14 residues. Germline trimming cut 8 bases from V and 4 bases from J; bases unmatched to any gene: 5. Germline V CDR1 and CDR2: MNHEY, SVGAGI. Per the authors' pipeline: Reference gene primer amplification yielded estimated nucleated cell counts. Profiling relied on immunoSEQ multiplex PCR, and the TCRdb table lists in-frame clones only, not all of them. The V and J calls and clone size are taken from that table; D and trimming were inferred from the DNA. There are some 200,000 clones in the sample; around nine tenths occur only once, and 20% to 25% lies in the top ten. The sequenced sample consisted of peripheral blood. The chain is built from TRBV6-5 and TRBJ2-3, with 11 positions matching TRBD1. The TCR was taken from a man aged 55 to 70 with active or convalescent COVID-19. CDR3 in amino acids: CASVRDRGSDTQYF. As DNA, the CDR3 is TGTGCCAGCGTCCGGGACAGGGGGTCAGATACGCAGTATTTT.